The rows below give T cell receptor beta chains drawn from one sample of a study of cytomegalovirus exposure and HLA in healthy donors. Some clones are missing from TCRdb's copy, which holds only in-frame ones; the method was immunoSEQ multiplex PCR. The repertoire holds approximately 300,000 clones, about four fifths seen once, with about 0.29% in the top ten. The sequenced material came from PBMCs. The receptors shown here come from a girl aged 2 to 9 in good health and CMV-seronegative. The conserved cysteine and the conserved F or W are not part of the CDR3 here.

j_call | v_call | cdr3_aa
TRBJ2-1 | TRBV27 | ASSPETEWNEQF
TRBJ1-5 | TRBV5-3 | ARSPDCGGAEWQPQH
TRBJ2-5 | TRBV5-6 | ASSSYSGRSQETQY
TRBJ2-7 | TRBV19 | ATSTRTGGSYEQY
TRBJ1-1 | TRBV7-8 | ASSPGTGGNTEAF
TRBJ2-1 | TRBV6-4 | ASGPTGGALEQF
TRBJ2-1 | TRBV5-6 | ASSLGTSGYNEQF
TRBJ2-7 | TRBV5-6 | ASSSGLADILYEQY
TRBJ2-7 | TRBV6-1 | ASSARKTVSRDEQY
TRBJ2-5 | TRBV4-2 | ASSYSGGVQETQY
TRBJ2-7 | TRBV7-6 | ASSLSPRWEQY
TRBJ2-1 | TRBV4-1 | ASMGTSGYNEQF
- | TRBV7-6 | ASSSSGTGSYEQY
TRBJ2-7 | TRBV7-7 | ASSLIQGYEQY
TRBJ2-1 | TRBV7-9 | ASSLAGGPPYNEQF
TRBJ2-3 | TRBV6-5 | ASSSTGGDTQY
TRBJ1-4 | TRBV6-1 | ASSEYQFSTNEKLF
TRBJ2-1 | TRBV10-1 | ASSEWTSGRANEQF
TRBJ2-7 | TRBV9 | ASSVAGVGGFYEQY
TRBJ2-3 | TRBV7-3 | ASSRTGGSTDTQY
TRBJ2-1 | TRBV10-1 | ASSESGGSGSLSYNEQF
TRBJ2-7 | TRBV5-6 | ASSLGVTFYEQY
TRBJ2-7 | TRBV5-1 | ASSLRPGGNEQY
TRBJ2-7 | TRBV5-5 | ASSLATGSQYEQY
TRBJ1-2 | TRBV6-1 | ASSEGTRGGYGYT
TRBJ2-7 | TRBV5-1 | ASSSYTGTGVSYEQY
TRBJ2-7 | TRBV5-1 | ASSLGGGGPNEQY
TRBJ1-2 | TRBV30 | ASREVRGYT
TRBJ1-4 | TRBV6-1 | ASITGQTSNEKLF